Each of the 10 T cell receptor beta chains below was sequenced from the same sample in a study of blood T cell repertoires in COVID-19. Data came from immunoSEQ multiplex PCR; TCRdb stores just in-frame clones and leaves some out. Among approximately 85,000 clones, 85% were seen once, and the ten largest hold 12%. Material: peripheral blood. These receptors all come from a woman aged 70-85 years with active or convalescent COVID-19.

V is TRBV10-3 and J is TRBJ1-3, with 7 bases lining up with TRBD1. This CDR3 contains 16 residues. V trimming: 6 bases; J trimming: 0 bases; junction bases outside the gene matches: 8. Germline CDR1 and CDR2: ENHRY and SYGVKD. CDR3 sequence reads: CAISGETGFSGNTIYF. The CDR3 DNA reads as TGTGCCATCAGCGGAGAGACAGGGTTCTCTGGAAACACCATATATTTT.

The CDR3 DNA reads TGTGCCAGCAGTGAATCAGGGAGGAGGGATGAAAAACTGTTTTTT. As protein: CASSESGRRDEKLFF. The chain combines TRBV25-1 with TRBJ1-4, with a tentative D call TRBD1 (5 bases). Per the germline V gene, CDR1 is MGHDK and CDR2 is SYGVNS. Trimming took off 1 base at V and 6 bases at J, with 12 bases between the two ends. The CDR3 extends over 15 amino acids.

This sequence joins TRBV6-6 and TRBJ1-2, with TRBD1 matching over 8 bases. The length of the CDR3 is 15 residues. The V gene end was trimmed by 8 bases and the J gene end by 4 bases; junction bases not matched to a gene: 12. Germline-derived CDR1 and CDR2 are MNHNY and SVGAGI (reference sequence). The CDR3 sequence is CASEKDRAQGYGYTF. In DNA form, the CDR3 reads TGTGCCAGCGAGAAGGACAGGGCCCAGGGCTATGGCTACACCTTC.

This chain joins TRBV10-2 and TRBJ2-4; D is unclear. The CDR3 consists of 17 residues. Deletions cut 5 bases from V and 0 bases from J, with 17 bases between. Germline V lookup: CDR1 WSHSY, CDR2 SAAADI. The CDR3: CASSSLVTSKAKNIQYF. DNA of the CDR3: TGCGCCAGCAGTAGTTTGGTGACATCTAAAGCCAAAAACATTCAGTACTTC.

Concerning this clone itself: Other nucleotide sequences from this sample produce the same CDR3. This sequence joins TRBV9 and TRBJ2-7; 8 positions match TRBD2. Germline loops: CDR1 SGDLS, CDR2 YYNGEE. V shed 0 bases, J shed 3 bases, and the junction held 8 bases outside the gene matches. The CDR3 is 16 amino acids. The CDR3 nucleotides read TGTGCCAGCAGCGTAGCTACGGGGGGACTAGGCTACGAGCAGTACTTC. It codes for CASSVATGGLGYEQYF.

The J gene is TRBJ1-6, the V gene TRBV9; 9 bases are shared with TRBD1. The V gene's germline CDR1 is SGDLS and CDR2 YYNGEE. CDR3 length: 15 residues. V shed 1 base, J shed 8 bases, and the junction held 4 bases outside the gene matches. In DNA form, the CDR3 reads TGTGCCAGCAGCGTAAGGGGACAGGGAGATTCACCCCTCCACTTT. Protein sequence: CASSVRGQGDSPLHF.

The chain recombines TRBV5-5 with TRBJ1-1, with 7 bases matching TRBD1. The CDR3 loop spans 16 amino acids. CDR1 and CDR2 from the germline V gene are SGHKS and YYEKEE (reference sequence). With V trimmed by 4 bases and J by 2 bases, 11 bases remained unmatched. In DNA form, the CDR3 reads TGTGCCAGCAGCGCCTTACAGGGGAGCTTAAACACTGAAGCTTTCTTT. It encodes CASSALQGSLNTEAFF.

The CDR3 loop is CASSPQQGEGTEAFF. The CDR3 nucleotides are TGTGCCAGCTCACCCCAACAGGGGGAGGGCACTGAAGCTTTCTTT. V usage is TRBV18 and J usage is TRBJ1-1; 8 nucleotides line up with TRBD1. Per germline, CDR1 KGHSH and CDR2 LQKENI. The CDR3 contains 15 residues. V dropped 3 bases and J dropped 4; count of bases not matched to a gene: 7.

The genes are TRBV7-2 and TRBJ1-6; the D is unclear. Trimming pared 1 base from V and 7 bases from J, leaving 11 bases between. The V gene's germline CDR1 is SGHTA and CDR2 FQGNSA. The CDR3 is made up of 15 amino acids. The CDR3 region has the DNA TGTGCCAGCAGCTTAGGGCAGTACATCAATTCACCCCTCCACTTT. Residues: CASSLGQYINSPLHF.

The CDR3 bases are TGTGCCAGCAGCGTAGGCCAGATTAAAGCGGATACGCAGTATTTT. Protein: CASSVGQIKADTQYF. The chain combines TRBV9 with TRBJ2-3; no clear D. Germline lookup yields CDR1 SGDLS and CDR2 YYNGEE. The CDR3 has 15 residues. V was pared by 0 bases and J by 6 bases, with 14 bases between.